What follows are 14 T cell receptor beta chains derived from one specimen sequenced in a study of shared clonotypes between healthy human individuals. The method was immunoSEQ multiplex PCR; TCRdb's version includes in-frame clones alone and lacks a portion of them. Of some 1 million clones in the sample, approximately 76% were seen once. Material for sequencing was memory CD4+ T cells sorted from blood. Subset described: CD45RA-negative fraction. The receptors here all came from a man in his late teens or twenties in good health.

The V gene is TRBV11-2, the J gene TRBJ1-1; 8 nucleotides agree with TRBD1. Trimming removed 5 bases from V and 8 bases from J; junction bases left unmatched: 16. Germline CDR1 SGHAT, CDR2 FQNNGV. CDR3 length: 16 residues. CDR3 in amino acids: CASSAGQGRGPGEAFF. The CDR3 DNA reads as TGTGCCAGCAGCGCCGGACAGGGCCGGGGCCCGGGGGAAGCTTTCTTT.

This clone came up once. This chain uses TRBV10-3 with TRBJ1-2, with D perhaps matching TRBD1 (5 bases). This CDR3 region has 15 residues. CDR1 is ENHRY, CDR2 SYGVKD, per germline. V lost 5 bases, J lost 0 bases, and 13 bases lay in between. In DNA, the CDR3 is TGTGCCATCAGTCAATCCGGGGCAGCTAACTATGGCTACACCTTC. Its translation: CAISQSGAANYGYTF.

The chain recombines TRBV5-8 with TRBJ2-7, with 10 positions matching TRBD1. V shed 4 bases and J 4 bases; nucleotides not matched to a gene: 5. Germline lookup yields CDR1 SGHTS and CDR2 YDEGEE. The CDR3 has 14 residues. CDR3 coding DNA: TGTGCCAGCAGCCGCGGGACAGGGGAGTACGAGCAGTACTTC. Its translation: CASSRGTGEYEQYF.

The chain combines TRBV6-1 with TRBJ2-7, with 8 bases identical to TRBD1. The CDR3 runs 14 residues. The germline V gene has CDR1 MNHNS and CDR2 SASEGT. V lost 5 bases to trimming and J lost 0 bases; unmatched junction nucleotides: 3. CDR3 sequence reads: CASSRQGTSYEQYF. The DNA of the CDR3 is TGTGCCAGCAGTAGACAGGGGACCTCCTACGAGCAGTACTTC.

The DNA for the CDR3 is TGTGCCAGCAGCTTACGCCAGGGAGGGGCAGATACGCAGTATTTT. This codes for CASSLRQGGADTQYF. This chain uses TRBV7-3 with TRBJ2-3; 7 bases fit TRBD2. CDR3 size: 15 residues. Germline CDR1 SGHTA, CDR2 FQGTGA. V gave up 2 bases and J gave up 4 bases; unmatched junction bases: 6.

The rearrangement links TRBV5-1 to TRBJ2-2; tentatively, D is TRBD1 (6 bases). V dropped 4 bases and J dropped 4 bases, with 17 bases sitting between them. The CDR3 has 16 amino acids. Germline V gene sequence: CDR1 SGHRS, CDR2 YFSETQ. CDR3 DNA: TGCGCCAGCAGCCCCCAGGGGCAGGGTGGCACCGGGGAGCTGTTTTTT. Residues: CASSPQGQGGTGELFF.

This rearrangement joins TRBV7-9 to TRBJ1-4; possibly TRBD1 for D (6 bases). The CDR3 is made up of 14 amino acids. Germline CDR1 SEHNR, CDR2 FQNEAQ (reference sequence). The V gene lost 3 bases and the J gene lost 4 bases, with 9 bases spanning the gap. The DNA for the CDR3 is TGTGCCAGCAGCTTGGACAGCTATAATGAAAAACTGTTTTTT. This gives the protein CASSLDSYNEKLFF.

This clone was seen once. The J gene is TRBJ1-2, the V gene TRBV7-8; the D is unclear. CDR3 length: 13 amino acids. V was trimmed by 2 bases and J by 8 bases, leaving 12 bases between them. The germline CDR1 and CDR2 sequences are SGHVS and FQNEAQ. The CDR3 is CASSLYGNYGYTF. The CDR3 coding sequence is TGTGCCAGCAGCTTATATGGAAATTACGGCTACACCTTC.

Of note for this clone: One junction end disagrees with the germline gene, perhaps due to a read error. The V gene is TRBV5-1, the J gene TRBJ2-3, with TRBD2 matching 10 bases. The germline V gene encodes CDR1 SGHRS and CDR2 YFSETQ. The CDR3 is 15 residues long. The chain's CDR3 is CASGLGGLATDTQYF. The DNA of the CDR3 is TGCGCCAGCGGCTTGGGGGGACTAGCGACAGATACGCAGTATTTT. The whole variable domain, filled in from reference TRBV5-1 and TRBJ2-3, reads KAGVTQTPRYLIKTRGQQVTLSCSPISGHRSVSWYQQTPGQGLQFLFEYFSETQRNKGNFPGRFSGRQFSNSRSEMNVSTLELGDSALYLCASGLGGLATDTQYFGPGTRLTVL.

This clone occurred many times. The J gene is TRBJ2-1, the V gene TRBV15, with 11 bases lining up with TRBD2. The V and J ends lost 1 base and 6 bases, in that order; junction bases with no gene match: 5. The germline CDR1 and CDR2 sequences are LNHNV and YYDKDF (reference sequence). This CDR3 contains 16 residues. For the CDR3, the DNA is TGTGCCACCAGCAGAGTTAGCGGGGGGGCCCTCAATGAGCAGTTCTTC. This codes for CATSRVSGGALNEQFF.

The count of this clone is one. The J gene is TRBJ2-7, the V gene TRBV6-6, with 7 bases aligning to TRBD2. CDR1 is MNHNY, CDR2 SVGAGI, per germline (reference sequence). This CDR3 spans 13 amino acids. Trimming took 7 bases from V and 5 from J; bases not matched to a gene: 8. The CDR3 sequence: CASKGGSGNEQYF. CDR3 bases: TGTGCCAGCAAGGGCGGGAGTGGGAACGAGCAGTACTTC.

This rearrangement joins TRBV11-2 to TRBJ2-5; D tentatively reads TRBD1 or TRBD2 (5 bases each). The V end lost 3 bases, the J end lost 5 bases, and 10 bases lay between the germline ends. CDR3 length equals 13 residues. Germline V gene data show CDR1 as SGHAT and CDR2 as FQNNGV. This CDR3 is CASSFGTGETQYF. As DNA, the CDR3 is TGTGCCAGCAGCTTCGGGACGGGTGAGACCCAGTACTTC.

The chain couples TRBV2 to TRBJ1-1; D is perhaps TRBD1 (6 bases). The CDR3 runs to 15 residues. V was pared by 3 bases and J by 3 bases, with 14 bases between. The germline V gene has CDR1 SNHLY and CDR2 FYNNEI. As DNA, the CDR3 is TGTGCCAGCAGTGACGGCGGGACAAGGGACACTGAAGCTTTCTTT. Its protein is CASSDGGTRDTEAFF.

The genes are TRBV30 and TRBJ2-1; D remains unclear. The CDR3 sequence is 11 residues long. Germline values: CDR1 GTSNPN, CDR2 SVGIG (reference sequence). The V gene lost 5 bases and the J gene lost 4 bases, with 6 bases spanning the gap. CDR3 bases: TGTGCCTGGCGACGGTACAATGAGCAGTTCTTC. Its protein product is CAWRRYNEQFF.